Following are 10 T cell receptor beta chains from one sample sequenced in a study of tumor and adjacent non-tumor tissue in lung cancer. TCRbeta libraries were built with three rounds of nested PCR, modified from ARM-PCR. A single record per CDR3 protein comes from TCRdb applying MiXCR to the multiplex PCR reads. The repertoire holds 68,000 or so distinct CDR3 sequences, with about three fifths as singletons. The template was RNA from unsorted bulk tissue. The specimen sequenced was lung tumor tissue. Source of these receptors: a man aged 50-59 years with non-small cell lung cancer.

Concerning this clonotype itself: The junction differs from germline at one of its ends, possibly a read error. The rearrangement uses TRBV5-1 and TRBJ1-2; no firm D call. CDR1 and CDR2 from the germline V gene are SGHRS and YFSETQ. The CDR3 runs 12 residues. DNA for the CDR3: TGCACCAGCAGCCCGGAATACTATGGCTACGCCTTC. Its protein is CTSSPEYYGYAF.

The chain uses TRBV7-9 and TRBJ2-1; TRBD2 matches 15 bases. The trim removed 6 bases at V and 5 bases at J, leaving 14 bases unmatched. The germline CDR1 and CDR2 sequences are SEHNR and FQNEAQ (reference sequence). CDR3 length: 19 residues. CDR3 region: CASSFTGTSGRTSHNEQFF. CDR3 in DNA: TGTGCCAGCAGTTTTACCGGGACTAGCGGGAGGACTTCTCACAATGAGCAGTTCTTC. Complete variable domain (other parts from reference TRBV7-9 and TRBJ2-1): DTGVSQNPRHKITKRGQNVTFRCDPISEHNRLYWYRQTLGQGPEFLTYFQNEAQLEKSRLLSDRFSAERPKGSFSTLEIQRTEQGDSAMYLCASSFTGTSGRTSHNEQFFGPGTRLTVL.

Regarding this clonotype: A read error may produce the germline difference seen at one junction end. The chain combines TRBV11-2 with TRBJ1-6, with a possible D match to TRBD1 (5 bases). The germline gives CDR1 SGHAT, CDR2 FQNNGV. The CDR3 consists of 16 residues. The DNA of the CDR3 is TGTGCCAGCAGCTTCTTGGGGCACAACTATAATTCACTCCTCCACTTT. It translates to CASSFLGHNYNSLLHF.

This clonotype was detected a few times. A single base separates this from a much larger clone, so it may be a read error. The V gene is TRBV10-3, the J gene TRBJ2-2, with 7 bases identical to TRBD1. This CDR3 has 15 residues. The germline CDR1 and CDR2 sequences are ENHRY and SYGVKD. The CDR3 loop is CAISLQGTDTGELSF. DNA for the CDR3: TGTGCCATCAGTTTACAGGGGACGGACACCGGGGAGCTGTCTTTT.

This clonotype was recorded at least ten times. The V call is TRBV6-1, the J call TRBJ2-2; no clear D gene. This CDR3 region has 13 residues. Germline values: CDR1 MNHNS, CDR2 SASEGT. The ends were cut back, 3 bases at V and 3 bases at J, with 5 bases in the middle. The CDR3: CASSDWDTGELFF. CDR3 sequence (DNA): TGTGCCAGCAGTGACTGGGACACCGGGGAGCTGTTTTTT.

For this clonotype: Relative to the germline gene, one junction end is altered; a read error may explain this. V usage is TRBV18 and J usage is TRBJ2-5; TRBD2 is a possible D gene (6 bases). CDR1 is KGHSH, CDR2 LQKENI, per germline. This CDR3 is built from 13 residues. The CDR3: CASSPDGWRAQHF. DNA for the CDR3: TGTGCCAGCTCACCAGATGGGTGGAGGGCCCAGCACTTC.

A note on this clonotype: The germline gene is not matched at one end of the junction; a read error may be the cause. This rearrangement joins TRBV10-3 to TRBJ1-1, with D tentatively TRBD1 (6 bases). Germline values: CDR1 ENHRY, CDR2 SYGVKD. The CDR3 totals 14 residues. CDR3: CAISEGQINAEAFF. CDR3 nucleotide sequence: TGCGCCATCAGCGAAGGACAGATTAACGCTGAAGCTTTCTTT.

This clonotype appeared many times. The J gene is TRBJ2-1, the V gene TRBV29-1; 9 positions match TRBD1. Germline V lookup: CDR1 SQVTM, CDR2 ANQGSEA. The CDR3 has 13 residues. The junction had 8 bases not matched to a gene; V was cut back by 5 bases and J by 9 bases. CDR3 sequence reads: CSVTGGFGGEQFF. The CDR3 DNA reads TGCAGCGTTACAGGGGGCTTTGGTGGTGAGCAGTTCTTC.

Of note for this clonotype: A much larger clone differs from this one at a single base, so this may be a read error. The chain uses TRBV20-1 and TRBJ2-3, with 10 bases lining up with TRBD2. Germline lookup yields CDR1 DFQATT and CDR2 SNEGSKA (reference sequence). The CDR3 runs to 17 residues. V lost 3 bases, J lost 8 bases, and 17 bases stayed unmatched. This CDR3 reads CSARGSGRASFPGTQYF. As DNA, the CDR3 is TGCAGTGCTAGGGGAAGCGGGAGGGCCTCGTTTCCAGGTACGCAGTATTTT.

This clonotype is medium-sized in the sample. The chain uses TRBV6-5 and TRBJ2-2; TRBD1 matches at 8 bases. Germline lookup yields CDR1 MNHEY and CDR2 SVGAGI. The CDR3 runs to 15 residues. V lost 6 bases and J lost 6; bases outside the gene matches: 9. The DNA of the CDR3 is TGTGCCAGCAGCAAAGTCAGGGGGCAGGCCGGGGAGCTGTTTTTT. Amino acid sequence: CASSKVRGQAGELFF.